The clone carrying this TCR beta chain was recorded many times. With iRepertoire HTBI primers and Arm-PCR of CDR3 regions, TCR beta libraries were built. TCRdb redid the calling of the multiplex PCR reads with MiXCR, one entry per CDR3 protein. The sample consists of hundreds of thousands of distinct CDR3 sequences, about 15% of them appearing once. Time point reported: newly diagnosed GD, antithyroid drugs for less than 3 months. The TCR library was prepared using RNA isolated from PBMCs. The data derive from a study of regulatory T cells in long-lasting Graves disease. The CDR3 has 11 residues. V lost 4 bases to trimming and J lost 6 bases, with 6 bases between them. Germline V gene data show CDR1 as MDHEN and CDR2 as SYDVKM. This same sample was also taken into another study, of T cells in Graves' hyperthyroidism and ophthalmopathy. Per that study: No progression to ophthalmopathy during 18 months of follow-up defined stable disease. Uncontrolled infection, other autoimmune disease, pregnancy or lactation disqualified patients from enrolment. Most thyroid clonotypes expanded above 0.001 were also detected in blood.

The sequenced sample was peripheral blood mononuclear cells (PBMCs), obtained at new diagnosis, from a patient treated with antithyroid drugs. This TCR came from a woman in her 30s with Graves disease. This chain connects TRBV28 to TRBJ1-1, with D uncertain. DNA of the CDR3: TGTGCCAGCAGTTCCTACCCTGAAGCTTTCTTT. Its protein product is CASSSYPEAFF. Filled out from reference TRBV28 and TRBJ1-1, the complete variable domain reads DVKVTQSSRYLVKRTGEKVFLECVQDMDHENMFWYRQDPGLGLRLIYFSYDVKMKEKGDIPEGYSVSREKKERFSLILESASTNQTSMYLCASSSYPEAFFGQGTRLTVV.